These 32 T cell receptor beta chains share one sample of origin, sequenced in a study of cytomegalovirus exposure and HLA in healthy donors. The table came from immunoSEQ multiplex PCR; TCRdb's copy has only in-frame clones and leaves some out. Here the sample spans 50,000 to 65,000 clones, roughly 89% being singletons. Material for sequencing was PBMCs. The receptor set was obtained from a woman aged 18-35 years in good health and CMV-seropositive.

J is TRBJ2-7 and V is TRBV27; D not resolved. This CDR3 region has 12 residues. Trimming pared 3 bases from V and 3 bases from J, leaving 6 bases between. CDR1 MNHEY and CDR2 SMNVEV come from the germline V gene (reference sequence). The DNA of the CDR3 is TGTGCCAGCAGTTTTCTCGGCTACGAGCAGTACTTC. It yields the protein CASSFLGYEQYF.

The gene calls are TRBV5-1 and TRBJ1-3; tentative D call: TRBD1 (5 bases). V was pared by 2 bases and J by 0 bases, with 6 bases between. From germline, CDR1 is SGHRS and CDR2 YFSETQ. CDR3 length: 14 amino acids. The DNA of the CDR3 is TGCGCCAGCAGCTTTGACAGCTCTGGAAACACCATATATTTT. Its protein product is CASSFDSSGNTIYF.

The chain uses TRBV29-1 and TRBJ1-1; 8 bases match TRBD1. Per the germline V gene, CDR1 is SQVTM and CDR2 is ANQGSEA. V lost 6 bases and J lost 10; bases outside the gene matches: 13. The CDR3 covers 13 residues. The CDR3 loop is CSVRTGSLLGAFF. CDR3 DNA sequence: TGCAGCGTCAGGACAGGGAGCTTGTTGGGAGCTTTCTTT.

This chain uses TRBV5-4 with TRBJ2-2; 8 nucleotides agree with TRBD2. This CDR3 is 16 amino acids long. In germline, CDR1 is SGHNT, CDR2 YYREEE (reference sequence). V shed 0 bases, J shed 4 bases, and the junction held 5 bases outside the gene matches. The CDR3 coding sequence is TGTGCCAGCAGCTTGGATCTAGCGGGCGCCACCGGGGAGCTGTTTTTT. It is translated as CASSLDLAGATGELFF.

The chain has TRBV7-2 and TRBJ1-2, with TRBD1 identical over 7 bases. The length of the CDR3 is 15 residues. Germline V gene sequence: CDR1 SGHTA, CDR2 FQGNSA. The J segment lost 8 bases and the V segment lost 0 bases, leaving 9 bases of the junction unmatched. CDR3 sequence (DNA): TGTGCCAGCAGCTTAGCGCTACAGGGGACCGGGGGCTACACCTTC. Translation: CASSLALQGTGGYTF.

This clone was picked up one time. The V gene is TRBV10-2, the J gene TRBJ2-2; D possibly corresponds to TRBD1 (5 bases). CDR3 size: 12 residues. Trimming removed 4 bases at V and 7 bases at J, with 7 bases between. Germline V gene lookup returns CDR1 WSHSY and CDR2 SAAADI. For the CDR3, the DNA is TGCGCCAGCAGTGTGACAGTCGGGGAGCTGTTTTTT. Translated, it gives CASSVTVGELFF.

V gene TRBV7-2 combines with J gene TRBJ2-1; TRBD1 might be the D (6 bases). This CDR3 contains 15 residues. From germline, CDR1 is SGHTA and CDR2 FQGNSA. V was trimmed by 4 bases and J by 2 bases, leaving 12 bases between them. The CDR3, as DNA: TGTGCCAGCAGCTCGGTGACAGGAACCTACAATGAGCAGTTCTTC. It is translated as CASSSVTGTYNEQFF.

This chain uses TRBV27 with TRBJ2-1; D is possibly TRBD1 (6 bases). This CDR3 contains 13 residues. The ends were cut back, 8 bases at V and 8 bases at J, with 16 bases in the middle. CDR1 is MNHEY, CDR2 SMNVEV, per germline (reference sequence). Written as DNA, the CDR3 is TGTGCCAGCGGCGGACAGCCGCACGATGAGCAGTTCTTC. Translated, it gives CASGGQPHDEQFF.

The genes are TRBV28 and TRBJ2-1; 11 bases are shared with TRBD1. J was trimmed by 4 bases and V by 5 bases; bases with no gene match: 7. The length of the CDR3 is 16 residues. The germline V gene has CDR1 MDHEN and CDR2 SYDVKM. CDR3 sequence: CASSTRRDRGYNEQFF. The CDR3 DNA reads as TGTGCCAGCAGTACCCGCCGGGACAGGGGGTACAATGAGCAGTTCTTC.

In this sample, this clone turned up once. V gene TRBV5-5 combines with J gene TRBJ2-5; 7 bases agree with TRBD2. The length of the CDR3 is 15 residues. V gave up 1 base and J gave up 1 base; unmatched junction bases: 4. Per the germline V gene, CDR1 is SGHKS and CDR2 is YYEKEE (reference sequence). The CDR3 loop is CASSLSAGVQETQYF. The CDR3 region has the DNA TGTGCCAGCAGCTTGAGCGCGGGAGTCCAAGAGACCCAGTACTTC.

This clone was detected a few times. J is TRBJ1-1 and V is TRBV10-3, with TRBD1 matching over 10 bases. The CDR3 loop spans 14 amino acids. Germline CDR1 and CDR2: ENHRY and SYGVKD. The V segment lost 10 bases and the J segment 3 bases; nucleotides outside the gene matches: 8. CDR3 bases: TGTGCCACAGGAGGGGACAGGGGACACACTGAAGCTTTCTTT. Its protein is CATGGDRGHTEAFF.

The genes are TRBV5-1 and TRBJ2-2; 11 nucleotides match TRBD1. After removal of 4 bases from V and 7 bases from J, the junction contained 6 bases not matched to a gene. The CDR3 contains 15 residues. Germline lookup yields CDR1 SGHRS and CDR2 YFSETQ. The CDR3 reads CASSPGQGAGGELFF. The CDR3 DNA reads as TGCGCCAGCAGCCCAGGACAGGGGGCAGGCGGGGAGCTGTTTTTT.

This chain links TRBV10-3 with TRBJ2-7; 9 nucleotides match TRBD1. V dropped 5 bases and J dropped 3; count of bases not matched to a gene: 8. The CDR3 is 15 amino acids. Germline V gene data show CDR1 as ENHRY and CDR2 as SYGVKD. CDR3 sequence reads: CAISTTGQGIYEQYF. DNA of the CDR3: TGTGCCATCAGTACCACGGGACAGGGTATCTACGAGCAGTACTTC.

CDR3 amino acids: CASSIEASGYNEQFF. Written as DNA, the CDR3 is TGTGCCAGTAGTATAGAGGCTAGCGGCTACAATGAGCAGTTCTTC. The rearrangement links TRBV19 to TRBJ2-1; 7 nucleotides agree with TRBD2. The CDR3 length is 15 residues. V trimming: 0 bases; J trimming: 3 bases; junction bases outside the gene matches: 2. Germline-derived CDR1 and CDR2 are LNHDA and SQIVND (reference sequence).

The chain joins TRBV6-5 to TRBJ1-2; possible D gene TRBD1, 5 bases. The CDR3 has 12 residues. The germline V gene has CDR1 MNHEY and CDR2 SVGAGI. Trimming left V 5 bases short and J 8 bases short, with 12 bases between. Here the CDR3 DNA reads TGTGCCAGCAGTGGGGGGGTAGGAGGCTACACCTTC. Translation gives CASSGGVGGYTF.

V and J are TRBV19 and TRBJ1-3; possibly TRBD1 for D (5 bases). Trimming cost V 5 bases and J 2 bases, with 13 bases left between them. The CDR3 loop spans 15 amino acids. CDR1 and CDR2 from the germline V gene are LNHDA and SQIVND (reference sequence). In DNA, the CDR3 is TGTGCCAGTAGTGTGCAGACAGTCGCTGGAAACACCATATATTTT. Its translation is CASSVQTVAGNTIYF.

The V and J genes are TRBV4-3 and TRBJ2-7; 11 bases fit TRBD1. V lost 0 bases and J lost 4; bases outside the gene matches: 5. The CDR3 length is 16 residues. The germline V gene encodes CDR1 LGHNA and CDR2 YSLEER. The DNA for the CDR3 is TGCGCCAGCAGCCAAGATGCAGGGGACAGGGGGTACGAGCAGTACTTC. This gives the protein CASSQDAGDRGYEQYF.

The chain recombines TRBV18 with TRBJ1-3; D possibly corresponds to TRBD1 (5 bases). V lost 6 bases and J lost 0, with 21 bases in between. CDR1 and CDR2 (germline): KGHSH, LQKENI. The CDR3 extends over 18 amino acids. The CDR3 loop is CASSTWTGGTSSGNTIYF. The CDR3 DNA sequence: TGTGCCAGCTCCACCTGGACCGGGGGGACCAGCTCTGGAAACACCATATATTTT. The full variable domain, completed using reference TRBV18 and TRBJ1-3, is NAGVMQNPRHLVRRRGQEARLRCSPMKGHSHVYWYRQLPEEGLKFMVYLQKENIIDESGMPKERFSAEFPKEGPSILRIQQVVRGDSAAYFCASSTWTGGTSSGNTIYFGEGSWLTVV.

The chain combines TRBV2 with TRBJ1-1; maybe TRBD1 (5 bases). The CDR3 consists of 13 residues. Trimming took 8 bases from V and 2 from J, leaving 12 bases between them. Germline assignment: CDR1 SNHLY and CDR2 FYNNEI. The CDR3 coding sequence is TGTGCCAGCCGGGGGATAGGAAACACTGAAGCTTTCTTT. Translation gives CASRGIGNTEAFF.

The count of this clone is one. The chain carries TRBV28 and TRBJ1-6, with D tentatively TRBD1 (5 bases). This CDR3 is built from 15 residues. The germline V gene encodes CDR1 MDHEN and CDR2 SYDVKM. Trimming pared 7 bases from V and 14 bases from J, leaving 24 bases between. The CDR3 loop is CASTGSSTGLKTLHF. The CDR3 bases are TGTGCCAGCACCGGGTCAAGCACAGGCTTGAAAACCCTCCACTTT.

J is TRBJ2-7 and V is TRBV5-6; 10 positions agree with TRBD1. CDR3 length equals 15 residues. The V segment lost 4 bases and the J segment 5 bases; nucleotides outside the gene matches: 9. Germline V lookup: CDR1 SGHDT, CDR2 YYEEEE. Here the CDR3 DNA reads TGTGCCAGCAGCATCCGACAGGGGGCATGGCACGAGCAGTACTTC. Translating gives CASSIRQGAWHEQYF.

The chain combines TRBV6-1 with TRBJ1-2; weak D call: TRBD1 (5 bases). Deletions cut 2 bases from V and 9 bases from J, with 10 bases between. This CDR3 has 12 residues. Germline V gene lookup returns CDR1 MNHNS and CDR2 SASEGT. CDR3 region: CASSENQGSYTF. CDR3 sequence (DNA): TGTGCCAGCAGTGAAAATCAGGGCAGCTACACCTTC.

The gene calls are TRBV28 and TRBJ2-1; possible D gene TRBD2, 5 bases. The germline V and J ends were trimmed by 1 base and 2 bases, with 12 bases remaining between them. The CDR3 is 16 amino acids. Germline V gene sequence: CDR1 MDHEN, CDR2 SYDVKM. The CDR3: CASSLLSGSTYNEQFF. The CDR3 DNA follows: TGTGCCAGCAGTTTATTATCGGGGTCTACCTACAATGAGCAGTTCTTC. Supplemented by reference TRBV28 and TRBJ2-1, the full variable domain reads DVKVTQSSRYLVKRTGEKVFLECVQDMDHENMFWYRQDPGLGLRLIYFSYDVKMKEKGDIPEGYSVSREKKERFSLILESASTNQTSMYLCASSLLSGSTYNEQFFGPGTRLTVL.

This clone was detected only once. The CDR3 DNA is TGTGCCAGTAGTATGGCGGATTCGTACGAGCAGTACTTC. Translated: CASSMADSYEQYF. The J gene is TRBJ2-7, the V gene TRBV19; unclear D gene. The CDR3 is made up of 13 amino acids. Trimming left V 3 bases short and J 4 bases short, with 10 bases between. Germline loops: CDR1 LNHDA, CDR2 SQIVND (reference sequence).

The chain carries TRBV6-5 and TRBJ1-2; TRBD1 aligns across 7 bases. Losses at the gene ends were 2 bases for V and 2 bases for J; bases not matched to a gene: 2. The CDR3 is 14 amino acids. Per the germline V gene, CDR1 is MNHEY and CDR2 is SVGAGI. The CDR3 DNA follows: TGTGCCAGCAGTTACCGGGGACAGAACTATGGCTACACCTTC. As protein: CASSYRGQNYGYTF.

The chain recombines TRBV2 with TRBJ1-3, with D unclear. V lost 8 bases and J lost 0, with 5 bases in between. The CDR3 has 12 residues. CDR1 is SNHLY and CDR2 is FYNNEI in the germline V gene. The chain's CDR3 is CASLNSGNTIYF. Here the CDR3 DNA reads TGTGCCAGCCTTAACTCTGGAAACACCATATATTTT.

V and J are TRBV4-2 and TRBJ1-3, with a possible D match to TRBD1 (5 bases). The CDR3 is 16 amino acids. Trimming cost V 0 bases and J 1 base, with 10 bases left between them. Germline V CDR1 and CDR2: LGHNA, YNFKEQ. CDR3 sequence (DNA): TGTGCCAGCAGCCAAGAGCTTACAGGATCTGGAAACACCATATATTTT. It encodes CASSQELTGSGNTIYF.

CDR3 DNA: TGTGCCAGCAGTTTAACGGGGGTCGGGGAAGAGACCCAGTACTTC. Translated: CASSLTGVGEETQYF. The V and J genes are TRBV28 and TRBJ2-5; a weak D match, TRBD2 (6 bases). Looked up from germline, CDR1 is MDHEN and CDR2 is SYDVKM. V dropped 2 bases and J dropped 3 bases, with 13 bases sitting between them. The CDR3 is 15 amino acids.

This chain joins TRBV7-9 and TRBJ2-5; 9 bases match TRBD2. The length of the CDR3 is 16 residues. CDR1 and CDR2 (germline): SEHNR, FQNEAQ (reference sequence). J was trimmed by 3 bases and V by 5 bases; bases with no gene match: 10. CDR3 bases: TGTGCCAGCAGCCTTAGCGGGGGAGGGCCCAAAGAGACCCAGTACTTC. It codes for CASSLSGGGPKETQYF.

The rearrangement joins TRBV2 to TRBJ2-5, with 7 bases lining up with TRBD1. V shed 6 bases and J 0 bases; nucleotides not matched to a gene: 4. The CDR3 sequence is 14 residues long. The germline V gene has CDR1 SNHLY and CDR2 FYNNEI. For the CDR3, the DNA is TGTGCCAGCAGGGGGACAGTCTACCAAGAGACCCAGTACTTC. It specifies CASRGTVYQETQYF.

The rearrangement uses TRBV6-1 and TRBJ1-1; TRBD1 might be the D (6 bases). CDR3 length: 15 amino acids. Trimming shortened V by 8 bases and J by 3 bases, and 19 bases separated the two germline ends. Per the germline V gene, CDR1 is MNHNS and CDR2 is SASEGT. The CDR3 loop reads CASRGPPGADTEAFF. DNA of the CDR3: TGTGCCAGCCGAGGTCCCCCAGGGGCCGACACTGAAGCTTTCTTT.

This clone was seen more than once but under ten times. The CDR3 coding sequence is TGTGCCAGCAGCACCGTGGGGCAGGGTGGCAATCAGCCCCAGCATTTT. Protein: CASSTVGQGGNQPQHF. V is TRBV28 and J is TRBJ1-5; D possibly corresponds to TRBD1 (5 bases). The V end lost 6 bases, the J end lost 2 bases, and 17 bases lay between the germline ends. CDR1 is MDHEN and CDR2 is SYDVKM in the germline V gene. The CDR3 covers 16 residues.